Sequencing of this T cell receptor beta chain was carried out in a study of cytomegalovirus exposure and HLA in healthy donors. Across the study: Out of 398 genotyped donors, 81% belonged to the Caucasian-associated ancestry cluster.

Findings and caveats of the study: According to an earlier analysis, most TCR beta V segments yielded productive rearrangements about 90% or about 30% of the time. Several V segments, TRBV6-2 and TRBV6-3 among them, could not be told apart and were dropped.

Both 60 Vbeta primers and 13 Jbeta primers went into the PCR. Assay used: immunoSEQ multiplex PCR; TCRdb lists only in-frame clones, some missing. The data show hundreds of thousands of clones, under 70% seen once. The CDR3 contains 15 residues. Unmatched junction bases numbered 6, after V lost 4 bases and J lost 2 bases. Germline CDR1 is SGHNT and CDR2 is YYREEE (reference sequence). With respect to this clone: Antigen: not known.

When sampled, the donors appeared nominally healthy, though they likely had unrecorded immune exposures. The sequenced material came from PBMCs. This TCR was sampled from a man between 35 and 55 years old in good health and CMV-seropositive. The chain is built from TRBV5-4 and TRBJ2-5, with 9 bases lining up with TRBD2. The CDR3 bases are TGTGCCAGCAGCCTGTCAACTAGCGGGCAAGAGACCCAGTACTTC. Protein sequence: CASSLSTSGQETQYF.